This T cell receptor (beta chain) was sequenced during a study of T cell clonality in common variable immunodeficiency. Study-wide points: Common variable immunodeficiency TCR beta sequences reportedly had fewer deletions and N-nucleotide insertions.

CVID meant reduced serum IgG, IgA and/or IgM plus specific antibody deficiency. Patients and controls were mostly of Caucasian heritage. The data were produced by immunoSEQ multiplex PCR, yet TCRdb's version contains in-frame clones alone and is incomplete. The sample is made up of about 20,000 clones, none counted only once. This clone was detected only a few times. Its antigen is still unknown. Read coverage stops 3 residues before the CDR3 terminus; the germline J gene supplies the remainder. The CDR3 has 17 amino acids. CDR1 is SGHVS and CDR2 is FQNEAQ in the germline V gene. The V and J ends lost 5 bases and 4 bases, in that order; junction bases with no gene match: 10.

The rearrangement joins TRBV7-8 to TRBJ2-1; 11 bases map to TRBD2. This receptor was identified in a human donor with common variable immunodeficiency. The source material was peripheral blood mononuclear cells. Partial CDR3 DNA: TGTGCCAGCAGCAGAAGACTAGCGGGGATCTTATACAATGAG. Translation: CASSRRLAGILYNE. The complete CDR3 protein is CASSRRLAGILYNEQFF. Drawing the rest from reference TRBV7-8 and TRBJ2-1, the complete variable domain is GAGVSQSPRYKVAKRGQDVALRCDPISGHVSLFWYQQALGQGPEFLTYFQNEAQLDKSGLPSDRFFAERPEGSVSTLKIQRTQQEDSAVYLCASSRRLAGILYNEQFFGPGTRLTVL.